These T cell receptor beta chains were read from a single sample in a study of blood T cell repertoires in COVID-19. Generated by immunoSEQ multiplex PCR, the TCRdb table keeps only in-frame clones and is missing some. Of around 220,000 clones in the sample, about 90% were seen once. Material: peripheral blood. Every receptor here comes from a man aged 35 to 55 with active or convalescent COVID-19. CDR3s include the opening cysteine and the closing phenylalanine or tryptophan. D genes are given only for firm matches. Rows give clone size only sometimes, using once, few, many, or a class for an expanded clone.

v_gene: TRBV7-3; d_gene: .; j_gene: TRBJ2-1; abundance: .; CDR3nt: TGTGCCAGCAGCGACCCTTGGCGGAGAGCCCTTTACAATGAGCAGTTCTTC; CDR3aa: CASSDPWRRALYNEQFF
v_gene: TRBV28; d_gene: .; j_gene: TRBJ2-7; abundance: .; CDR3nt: TGTGCCAGCAGTTTGCCCCACATCAACGAGCAGTACTTC; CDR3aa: CASSLPHINEQYF
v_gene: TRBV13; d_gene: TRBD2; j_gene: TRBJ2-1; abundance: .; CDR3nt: TGTGCCAGCAGCTCCCCGAGTACTAGCGGGAGTGACGGTGAGCAGTTCTTC; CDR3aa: CASSSPSTSGSDGEQFF
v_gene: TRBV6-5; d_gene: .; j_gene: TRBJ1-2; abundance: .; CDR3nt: TGTGCCAGTTCCCCCAGCGGGAGAATACTATATGGCTACACCTTC; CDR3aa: CASSPSGRILYGYTF
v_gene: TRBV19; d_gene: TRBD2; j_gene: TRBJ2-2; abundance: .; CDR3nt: TGTGCCAGTAGTCGTTCGGGACTAGCGGGAGGTAGCACCGGGGAGCTGTTTTTT; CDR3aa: CASSRSGLAGGSTGELFF
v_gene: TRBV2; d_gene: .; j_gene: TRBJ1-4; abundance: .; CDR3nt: TGTGCCAGCAGCGCTGGGCGGGGGGAGGTTGAAAAACTGTTTTTT; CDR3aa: CASSAGRGEVEKLFF
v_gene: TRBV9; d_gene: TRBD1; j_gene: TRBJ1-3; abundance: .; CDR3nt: TGTGCCAGCAGCCGTCGGACAGGGCGGACCTCTGGAAACACCATATATTTT; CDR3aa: CASSRRTGRTSGNTIYF
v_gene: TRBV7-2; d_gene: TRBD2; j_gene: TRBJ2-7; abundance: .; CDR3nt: TGTGCCAGCAGCTTATCACCGGGGGGGTTCTACGAGCAGTACTTC; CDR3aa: CASSLSPGGFYEQYF
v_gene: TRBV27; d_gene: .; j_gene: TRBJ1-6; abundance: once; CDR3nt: TGTGCCAGCAGTTTACCTGGACAGCCCATTCACTTT; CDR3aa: CASSLPGQPIHF
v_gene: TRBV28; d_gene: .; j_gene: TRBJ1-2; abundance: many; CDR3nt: TGTGCCACCCAGAGACAGAGTTATGGCTACACCTTC; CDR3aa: CATQRQSYGYTF
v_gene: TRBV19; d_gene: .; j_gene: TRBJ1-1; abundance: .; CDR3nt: TGTGCCAGTAGTACCGGGAACACTGAAGCTTTCTTT; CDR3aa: CASSTGNTEAFF